Below, 13 T cell receptor beta chains from the same sample are listed, as sequenced in a study of T cell responses to AZD1222 COVID-19 vaccine. The data were produced by immunoSEQ multiplex PCR, yet TCRdb's version contains in-frame clones alone and is incomplete. This table holds roughly 120,000 clones, 80% to 90% found once. This material consisted of peripheral blood, taken on day 0 of MenACWY control vaccination. These receptors came from an adult in good health.

This chain links TRBV12-3 or TRBV12-4 with TRBJ2-5, with D perhaps matching TRBD1 or TRBD2 (5 bases each). The CDR3 length is 13 residues. V was shortened by 7 bases and J by 5 bases, with 14 bases between the two germline ends. In DNA form, the CDR3 reads TGTGCCAGCACCCCGGGTTGGGGGGAGACCCAGTACTTC. This sequence encodes CASTPGWGETQYF.

Here the CDR3 DNA reads TGTGCCAGCAGTTCCACGAACAGCAATCAGCCCCAGCATTTT. Its translation: CASSSTNSNQPQHF. This rearrangement joins TRBV28 to TRBJ1-5; D is ambiguous. The CDR3 runs to 14 residues. Trimming shortened V by 4 bases and J by 1 base, and 8 bases separated the two germline ends. The germline V gene has CDR1 MDHEN and CDR2 SYDVKM.

This clone was found a few times. The V call is TRBV5-1, the J call TRBJ2-7; 9 bases map to TRBD1. Trimming took 5 bases from V and 6 from J; bases not matched to a gene: 15. The CDR3 has 16 amino acids. Germline lookup yields CDR1 SGHRS and CDR2 YFSETQ. The CDR3 DNA is TGCGCCAGCAGTCTCAGGCCGGGACAGGGTTATGGCGAGCAGTACTTC. Its protein product is CASSLRPGQGYGEQYF.

V and J are TRBV6-1 and TRBJ1-5; no clear D gene. V lost 2 bases to trimming and J lost 4 bases, with 12 bases between them. This CDR3 contains 15 residues. Per germline, CDR1 MNHNS and CDR2 SASEGT. The CDR3 region is CASSESGGVNQPQHF. For the CDR3, the DNA is TGTGCCAGCAGTGAAAGTGGCGGGGTAAATCAGCCCCAGCATTTT.

This chain links TRBV7-6 with TRBJ1-6; 9 nucleotides agree with TRBD1. With V trimmed by 5 bases and J by 4 bases, 3 bases remained unmatched. In germline, CDR1 is SGHVS, CDR2 FNYEAQ. The CDR3 has 15 amino acids. The CDR3 DNA reads as TGTGCCAGCAGCCACGGACAGGGGTATAATTCACCCCTCCACTTT. Amino acid sequence: CASSHGQGYNSPLHF.

The V gene is TRBV28, the J gene TRBJ1-2, with D unclear. The CDR3 covers 15 residues. Germline V gene data show CDR1 as MDHEN and CDR2 as SYDVKM. Trimming cost V 5 bases and J 1 base, with 14 bases left between them. CDR3 DNA: TGTGCCAGCAGTCCCAGCAGCGGTTATAACTATGGCTACACCTTC. Encoded protein: CASSPSSGYNYGYTF.

The chain employs TRBV5-8 and TRBJ2-4, with 8 nucleotides matching TRBD2. V lost 4 bases and J lost 6; bases outside the gene matches: 9. CDR1 and CDR2 from the germline V gene are SGHTS and YDEGEE. There are 15 residues in the CDR3. CDR3 bases: TGTGCCAGCAGCCTAGGACGGGGGGGACGAAACATTCAGTACTTC. This gives the protein CASSLGRGGRNIQYF.

The genes are TRBV19 and TRBJ2-7; 8 bases agree with TRBD1. Trimming took 0 bases from V and 0 from J; bases not matched to a gene: 13. Germline V gene lookup returns CDR1 LNHDA and CDR2 SQIVND (reference sequence). CDR3 length equals 19 residues. CDR3 amino acids: CASSIDPRTGRTSSYEQYF. CDR3 bases: TGTGCCAGTAGTATAGACCCCCGGACAGGGCGTACTAGCTCCTACGAGCAGTACTTC.

This clone came up once. V gene TRBV6-2 or TRBV6-3 combines with J gene TRBJ2-7; tentative D call: TRBD2 (6 bases). The V gene lost 0 bases and the J gene lost 0 bases, with 12 bases spanning the gap. Looked up from germline, CDR1 is MNHEY and CDR2 is SVGEGT. The CDR3 is 16 amino acids. The CDR3 protein is CASSYSSGLLSYEQYF. In nucleotides, the CDR3 is TGTGCCAGCAGTTACTCTTCGGGACTTCTCTCCTACGAGCAGTACTTC.

The chain links TRBV3-1 (or the pseudogene TRBV3-2) to TRBJ2-2; D tentatively reads TRBD1 or TRBD2 (5 bases each). CDR1 is LGHDT, CDR2 YNNKEL, per germline (reference sequence). V dropped 0 bases and J dropped 4 bases, with 15 bases sitting between them. The CDR3 length is 17 residues. CDR3 protein: CASSQEWQGEGTGELFF. In DNA form, the CDR3 reads TGTGCCAGCAGCCAAGAATGGCAGGGCGAGGGCACCGGGGAGCTGTTTTTT.

The chain joins TRBV19 to TRBJ1-1; maybe TRBD1 (5 bases). The CDR3 length is 15 residues. Germline V gene data show CDR1 as LNHDA and CDR2 as SQIVND (reference sequence). V lost 5 bases, J lost 5 bases, and 18 bases lay in between. CDR3 loop: CASSEGWSGGTEAFF. The CDR3 DNA reads as TGTGCCAGTAGTGAGGGTTGGAGTGGGGGGACTGAAGCTTTCTTT.

This rearrangement joins TRBV27 to TRBJ2-1, with 12 bases aligning to TRBD2. Losses at the gene ends were 6 bases for V and 4 bases for J; bases not matched to a gene: 4. The length of the CDR3 is 15 residues. CDR1 and CDR2 from the germline V gene are MNHEY and SMNVEV (reference sequence). This chain's CDR3 is CASRTSGGFYNEQFF. For the CDR3, the DNA is TGTGCCAGCAGGACTAGCGGGGGATTTTACAATGAGCAGTTCTTC.

The chain combines TRBV28 with TRBJ1-1; TRBD1 matches at 10 bases. The germline V gene encodes CDR1 MDHEN and CDR2 SYDVKM. The J segment lost 3 bases and the V segment lost 6 bases, leaving 4 bases of the junction unmatched. The CDR3 covers 14 residues. The CDR3 here is CASSTGTGDTEAFF. In nucleotides, the CDR3 is TGTGCCAGCAGCACCGGGACAGGGGACACTGAAGCTTTCTTT.